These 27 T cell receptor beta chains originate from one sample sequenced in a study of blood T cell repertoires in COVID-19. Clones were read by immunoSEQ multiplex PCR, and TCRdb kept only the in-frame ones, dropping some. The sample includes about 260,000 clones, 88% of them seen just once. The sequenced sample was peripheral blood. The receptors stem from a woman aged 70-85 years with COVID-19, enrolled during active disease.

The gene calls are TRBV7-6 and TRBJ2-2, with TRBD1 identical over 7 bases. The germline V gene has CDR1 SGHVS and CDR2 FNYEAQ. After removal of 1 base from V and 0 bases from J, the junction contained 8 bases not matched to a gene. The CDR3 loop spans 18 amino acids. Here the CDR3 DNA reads TGTGCCAGCAGCTTAGTTATACGGGACAGAACGAACACCGGGGAGCTGTTTTTT. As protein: CASSLVIRDRTNTGELFF.

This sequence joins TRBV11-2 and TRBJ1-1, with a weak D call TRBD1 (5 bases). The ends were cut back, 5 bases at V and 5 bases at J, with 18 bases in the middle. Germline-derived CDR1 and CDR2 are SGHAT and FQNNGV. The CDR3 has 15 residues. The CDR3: CASSPRRGGETEAFF. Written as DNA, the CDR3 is TGTGCCAGCAGCCCGCGGAGGGGAGGTGAGACTGAAGCTTTCTTT.

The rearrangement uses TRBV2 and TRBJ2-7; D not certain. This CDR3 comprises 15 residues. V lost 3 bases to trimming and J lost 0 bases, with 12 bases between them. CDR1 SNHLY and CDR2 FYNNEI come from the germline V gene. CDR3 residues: CASSERWLSSYEQYF. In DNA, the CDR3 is TGTGCCAGCAGTGAGCGGTGGCTGAGCTCCTACGAGCAGTACTTC. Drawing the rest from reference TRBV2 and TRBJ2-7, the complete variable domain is EPEVTQTPSHQVTQMGQEVILRCVPISNHLYFYWYRQILGQKVEFLVSFYNNEISEKSEIFDDQFSVERPDGSNFTLKIRSTKLEDSAMYFCASSERWLSSYEQYFGPGTRLTVT.

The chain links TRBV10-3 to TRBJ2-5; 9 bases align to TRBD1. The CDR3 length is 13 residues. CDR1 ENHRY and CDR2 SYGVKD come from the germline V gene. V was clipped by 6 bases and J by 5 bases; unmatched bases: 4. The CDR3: CAIRGQGWETQYF. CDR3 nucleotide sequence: TGTGCCATCAGGGGACAGGGTTGGGAGACCCAGTACTTC.

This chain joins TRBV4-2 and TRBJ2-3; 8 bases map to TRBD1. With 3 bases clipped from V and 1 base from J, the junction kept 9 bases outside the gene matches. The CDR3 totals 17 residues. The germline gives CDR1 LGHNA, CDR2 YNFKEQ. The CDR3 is CASSHEFGQGGTDTQYF. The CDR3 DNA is TGTGCCAGCAGCCACGAGTTTGGACAGGGTGGCACAGATACGCAGTATTTT.

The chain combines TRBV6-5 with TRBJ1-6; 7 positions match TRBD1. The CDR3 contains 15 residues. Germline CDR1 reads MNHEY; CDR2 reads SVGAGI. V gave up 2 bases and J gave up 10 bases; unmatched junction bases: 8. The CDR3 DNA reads TGTGCCAGCAGTTACCGACCGACAGGGTTCTCACCCCTCCACTTT. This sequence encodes CASSYRPTGFSPLHF.

The CDR3 here is CASSQGRGNSGNTIYF. DNA of the CDR3: TGCGCCAGCAGCCAAGGTCGAGGAAACTCTGGAAACACCATATATTTT. This chain links TRBV4-1 with TRBJ1-3; D is undetermined. V shed 1 base and J shed 0 bases, with 10 bases lying between them. Germline V gene sequence: CDR1 MGHRA, CDR2 YSYEKL. This CDR3 comprises 16 residues.

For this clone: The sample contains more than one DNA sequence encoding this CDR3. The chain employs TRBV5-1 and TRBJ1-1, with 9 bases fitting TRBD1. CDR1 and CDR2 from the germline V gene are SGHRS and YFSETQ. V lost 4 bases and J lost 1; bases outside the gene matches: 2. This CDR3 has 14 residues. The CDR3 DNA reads TGCGCCAGCAGCGGGGGACAGGGGAACACTGAAGCTTTCTTT. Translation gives CASSGGQGNTEAFF.

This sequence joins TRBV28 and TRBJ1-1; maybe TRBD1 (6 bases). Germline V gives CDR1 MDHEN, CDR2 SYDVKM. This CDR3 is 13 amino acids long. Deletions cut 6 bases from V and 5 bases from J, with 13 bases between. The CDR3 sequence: CASSLDRLTEAFF. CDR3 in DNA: TGTGCCAGCAGCCTGGACAGATTGACTGAAGCTTTCTTT.

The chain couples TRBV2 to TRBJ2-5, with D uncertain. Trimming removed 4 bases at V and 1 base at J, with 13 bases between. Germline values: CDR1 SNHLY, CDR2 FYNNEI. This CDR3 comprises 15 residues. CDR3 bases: TGTGCCAGCAGTGTCGGTATACTTCTCCAAGAGACCCAGTACTTC. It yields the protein CASSVGILLQETQYF.

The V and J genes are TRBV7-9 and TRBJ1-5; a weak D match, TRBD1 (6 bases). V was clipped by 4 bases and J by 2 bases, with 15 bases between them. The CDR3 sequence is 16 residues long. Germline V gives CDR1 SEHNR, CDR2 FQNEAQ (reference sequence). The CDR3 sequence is CASSYRVRAGNQPQHF. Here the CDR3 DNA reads TGTGCCAGCAGCTACAGGGTAAGGGCCGGCAATCAGCCCCAGCATTTT.

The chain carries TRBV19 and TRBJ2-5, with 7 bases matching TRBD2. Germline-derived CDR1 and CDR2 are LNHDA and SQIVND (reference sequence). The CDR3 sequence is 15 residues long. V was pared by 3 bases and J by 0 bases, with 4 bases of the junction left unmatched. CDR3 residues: CASSIPAGNQETQYF. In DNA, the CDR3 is TGTGCCAGTAGTATTCCAGCGGGGAACCAAGAGACCCAGTACTTC. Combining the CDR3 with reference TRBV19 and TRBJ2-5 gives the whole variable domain DGGITQSPKYLFRKEGQNVTLSCEQNLNHDAMYWYRQDPGQGLRLIYYSQIVNDFQKGDIAEGYSVSREKKESFPLTVTSAQKNPTAFYLCASSIPAGNQETQYFGPGTRLLVL.

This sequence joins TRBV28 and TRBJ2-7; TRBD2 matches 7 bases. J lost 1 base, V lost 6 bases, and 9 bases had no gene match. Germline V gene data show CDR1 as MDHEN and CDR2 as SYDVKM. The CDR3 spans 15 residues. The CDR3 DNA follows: TGTGCCAGCAGACCTCACGGACTAGTATCCTACGAGCAGTACTTC. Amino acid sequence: CASRPHGLVSYEQYF. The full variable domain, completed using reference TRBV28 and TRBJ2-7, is DVKVTQSSRYLVKRTGEKVFLECVQDMDHENMFWYRQDPGLGLRLIYFSYDVKMKEKGDIPEGYSVSREKKERFSLILESASTNQTSMYLCASRPHGLVSYEQYFGPGTRLTVT.

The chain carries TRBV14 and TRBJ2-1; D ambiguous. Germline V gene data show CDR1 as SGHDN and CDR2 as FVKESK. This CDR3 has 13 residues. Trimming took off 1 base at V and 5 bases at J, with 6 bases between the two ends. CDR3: CASSQGPNNEQFF. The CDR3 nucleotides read TGTGCCAGCAGCCAAGGGCCGAACAATGAGCAGTTCTTC.

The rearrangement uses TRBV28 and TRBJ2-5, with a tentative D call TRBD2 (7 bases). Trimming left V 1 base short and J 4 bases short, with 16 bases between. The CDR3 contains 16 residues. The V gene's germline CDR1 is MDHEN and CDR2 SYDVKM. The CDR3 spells CASSLFRGRGGETQYF. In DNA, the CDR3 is TGTGCCAGCAGTTTATTTCGCGGGAGAGGGGGAGAGACCCAGTACTTC.

CDR3: CASSEALAGLTGVENEQFF. The CDR3 coding sequence is TGTGCCAGCAGTGAAGCGCTTGCGGGGCTGACAGGGGTGGAGAATGAGCAGTTCTTC. The chain employs TRBV2 and TRBJ2-1; TRBD1 matches 8 bases. V gave up 0 bases and J gave up 7 bases; unmatched junction bases: 17. In germline, CDR1 is SNHLY, CDR2 FYNNEI. This CDR3 is 19 amino acids long.

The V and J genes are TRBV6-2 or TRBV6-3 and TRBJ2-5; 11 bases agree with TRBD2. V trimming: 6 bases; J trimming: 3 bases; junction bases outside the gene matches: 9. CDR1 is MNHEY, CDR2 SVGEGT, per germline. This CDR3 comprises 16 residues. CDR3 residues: CASRYRPGLAEETQYF. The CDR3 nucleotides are TGTGCCAGCAGGTACCGACCGGGACTAGCGGAAGAGACCCAGTACTTC.

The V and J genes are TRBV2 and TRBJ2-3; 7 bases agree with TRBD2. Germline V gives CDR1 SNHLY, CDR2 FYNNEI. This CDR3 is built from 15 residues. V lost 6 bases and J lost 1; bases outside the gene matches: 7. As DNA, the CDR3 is TGTGCCAGCAGGAATGGTCTAGCGGGCACAGATACGCAGTATTTT. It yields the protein CASRNGLAGTDTQYF.

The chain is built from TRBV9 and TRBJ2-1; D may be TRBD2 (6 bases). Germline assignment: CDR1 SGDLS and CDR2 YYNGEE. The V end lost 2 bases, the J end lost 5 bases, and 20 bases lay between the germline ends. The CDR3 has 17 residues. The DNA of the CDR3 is TGTGCCAGCAGCGTGGGACCCATGGGACTGTCCAACAATGAGCAGTTCTTC. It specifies CASSVGPMGLSNNEQFF.

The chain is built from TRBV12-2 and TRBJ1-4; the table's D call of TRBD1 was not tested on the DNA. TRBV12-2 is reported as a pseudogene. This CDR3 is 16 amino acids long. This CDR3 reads CASPKPRDRYNEKLFF. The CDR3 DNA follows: TGTGCAAGCCCTAAACCCCGGGACAGGTATAATGAAAAACTGTTTTTT.

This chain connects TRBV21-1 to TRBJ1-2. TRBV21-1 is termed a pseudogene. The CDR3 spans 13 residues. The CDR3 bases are TGTGCCAGCACCTCAAAAAAGCGGTATGGCTACACCTTC. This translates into CASTSKKRYGYTF.

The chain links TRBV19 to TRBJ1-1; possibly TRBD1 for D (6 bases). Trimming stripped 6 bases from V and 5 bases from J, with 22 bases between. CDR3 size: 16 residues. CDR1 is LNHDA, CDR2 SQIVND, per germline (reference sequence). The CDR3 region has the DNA TGTGCCAGTAGAAGGGGCCGGGACACTTCGAGAACTGAAGCTTTCTTT. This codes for CASRRGRDTSRTEAFF. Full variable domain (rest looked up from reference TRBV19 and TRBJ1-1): DGGITQSPKYLFRKEGQNVTLSCEQNLNHDAMYWYRQDPGQGLRLIYYSQIVNDFQKGDIAEGYSVSREKKESFPLTVTSAQKNPTAFYLCASRRGRDTSRTEAFFGQGTRLTVV.

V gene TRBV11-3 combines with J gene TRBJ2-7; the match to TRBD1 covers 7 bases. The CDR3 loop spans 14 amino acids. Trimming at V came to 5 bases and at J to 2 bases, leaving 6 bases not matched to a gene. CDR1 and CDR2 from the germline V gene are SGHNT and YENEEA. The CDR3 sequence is CASSNGQEPYEQYF. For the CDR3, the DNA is TGTGCCAGCAGCAACGGACAGGAGCCCTACGAGCAGTACTTC.

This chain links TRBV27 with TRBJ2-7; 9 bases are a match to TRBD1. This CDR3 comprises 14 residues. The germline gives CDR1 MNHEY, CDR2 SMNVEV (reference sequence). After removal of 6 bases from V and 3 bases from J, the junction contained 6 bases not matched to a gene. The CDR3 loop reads CASRGLGQGYEQYF. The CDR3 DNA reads TGTGCCAGCAGGGGTTTGGGACAGGGCTACGAGCAGTACTTC.

DNA for the CDR3: TGTGCCAGCAGCCTAAAGACTAACACCGGGGAGCTGTTTTTT. It codes for CASSLKTNTGELFF. The V call is TRBV7-2, the J call TRBJ2-2; D not certain. Germline V gene data show CDR1 as SGHTA and CDR2 as FQGNSA. The CDR3 extends over 14 amino acids. The V end lost 5 bases, the J end lost 2 bases, and 9 bases lay between the germline ends.

The CDR3 DNA follows: TGCAGCGTTGAAGAATTTAGGCTAGCGGGTAGTAATGAGCAGTTCTTC. Residues: CSVEEFRLAGSNEQFF. The chain joins TRBV29-1 to TRBJ2-1; 8 bases align to TRBD2. Trimming removed 0 bases from V and 7 bases from J; junction bases left unmatched: 11. The germline gives CDR1 SQVTM, CDR2 ANQGSEA. The CDR3 length is 16 residues.

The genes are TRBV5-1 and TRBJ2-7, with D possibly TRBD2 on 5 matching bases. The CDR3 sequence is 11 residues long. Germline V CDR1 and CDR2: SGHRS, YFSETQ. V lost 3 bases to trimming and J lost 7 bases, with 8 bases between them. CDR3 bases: TGCGCCAGCAGCTCAGAGCGGGAGCAGTACTTC. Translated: CASSSEREQYF.